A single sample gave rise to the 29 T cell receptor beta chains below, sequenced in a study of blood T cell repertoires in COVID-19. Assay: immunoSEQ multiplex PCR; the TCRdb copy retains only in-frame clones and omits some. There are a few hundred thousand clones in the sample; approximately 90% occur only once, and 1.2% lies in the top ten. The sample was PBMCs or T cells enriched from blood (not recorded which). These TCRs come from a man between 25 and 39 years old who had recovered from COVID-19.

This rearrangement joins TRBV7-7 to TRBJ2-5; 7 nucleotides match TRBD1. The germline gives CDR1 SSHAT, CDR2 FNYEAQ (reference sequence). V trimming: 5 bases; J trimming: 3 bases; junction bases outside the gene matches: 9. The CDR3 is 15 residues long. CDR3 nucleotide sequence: TGTGCCAGCAGCCCTACAGGGGCCCAGAAAGAGACCCAGTACTTC. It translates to CASSPTGAQKETQYF.

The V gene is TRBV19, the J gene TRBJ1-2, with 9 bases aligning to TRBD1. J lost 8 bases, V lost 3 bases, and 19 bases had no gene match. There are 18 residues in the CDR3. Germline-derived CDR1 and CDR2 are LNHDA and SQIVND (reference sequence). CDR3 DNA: TGTGCCAGTAGTATCCTTTTGTGGGGGACAGGGTTGGCGGACGGCTACACCTTC. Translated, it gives CASSILLWGTGLADGYTF.

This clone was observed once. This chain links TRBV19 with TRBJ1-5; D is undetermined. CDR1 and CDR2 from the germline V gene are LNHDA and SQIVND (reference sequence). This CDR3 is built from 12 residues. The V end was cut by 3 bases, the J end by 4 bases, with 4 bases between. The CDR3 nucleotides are TGTGCCAGTAGTATCCAAAATCAGCCCCAGCATTTT. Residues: CASSIQNQPQHF. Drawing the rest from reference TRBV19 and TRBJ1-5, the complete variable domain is DGGITQSPKYLFRKEGQNVTLSCEQNLNHDAMYWYRQDPGQGLRLIYYSQIVNDFQKGDIAEGYSVSREKKESFPLTVTSAQKNPTAFYLCASSIQNQPQHFGDGTRLSIL.

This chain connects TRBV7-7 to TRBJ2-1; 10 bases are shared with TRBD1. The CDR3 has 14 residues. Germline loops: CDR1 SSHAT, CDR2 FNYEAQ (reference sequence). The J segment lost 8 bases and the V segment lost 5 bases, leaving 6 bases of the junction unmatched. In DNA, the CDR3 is TGTGCCAGCAGCACGGGACAGGGGAGGGATGAGCAGTTCTTC. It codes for CASSTGQGRDEQFF.

The CDR3 nucleotides read TGCAGCGGAACCCAGGGGGCGTCCGAAAAACTGTTTTTT. Residues: CSGTQGASEKLFF. This chain joins TRBV29-1 and TRBJ1-4, with 8 bases fitting TRBD1. The CDR3 has 13 amino acids. V gave up 7 bases and J gave up 8 bases; unmatched junction bases: 9. CDR1 SQVTM and CDR2 ANQGSEA come from the germline V gene.

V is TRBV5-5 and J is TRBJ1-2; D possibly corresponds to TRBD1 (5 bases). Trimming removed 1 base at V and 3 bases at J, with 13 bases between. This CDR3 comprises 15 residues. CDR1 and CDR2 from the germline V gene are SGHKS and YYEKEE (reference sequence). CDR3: CASSLRRGEDYGYTF. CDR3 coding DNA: TGTGCCAGCAGCTTGCGGCGGGGCGAGGACTATGGCTACACCTTC. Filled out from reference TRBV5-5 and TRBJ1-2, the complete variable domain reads DAGVTQSPTHLIKTRGQQVTLRCSPISGHKSVSWYQQVLGQGPQFIFQYYEKEERGRGNFPDRFSARQFPNYSSELNVNALLLGDSALYLCASSLRRGEDYGYTFGSGTRLTVV.

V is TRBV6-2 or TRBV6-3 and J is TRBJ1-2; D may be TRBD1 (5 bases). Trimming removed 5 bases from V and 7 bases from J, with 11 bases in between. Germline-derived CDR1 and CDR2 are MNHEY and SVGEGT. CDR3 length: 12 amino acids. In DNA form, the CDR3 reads TGTGCCAGCAGTCAGAACGGGGGTGGCTACACCTTC. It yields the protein CASSQNGGGYTF.

The CDR3 protein is CASSLVAGPNTEAFF. The CDR3 DNA is TGTGCCAGCAGCTTAGTTGCGGGGCCAAACACTGAAGCTTTCTTT. V and J are TRBV7-2 and TRBJ1-1, with D possibly matching TRBD1 (5 bases). Germline lookup yields CDR1 SGHTA and CDR2 FQGNSA. The germline V and J ends were trimmed by 1 base and 2 bases, with 11 bases remaining between them. This CDR3 has 15 amino acids.

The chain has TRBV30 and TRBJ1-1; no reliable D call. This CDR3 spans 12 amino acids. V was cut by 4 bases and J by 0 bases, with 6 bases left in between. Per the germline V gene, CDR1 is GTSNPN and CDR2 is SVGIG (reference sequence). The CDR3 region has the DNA TGTGCCTGGATCGGGATGAACACTGAAGCTTTCTTT. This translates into CAWIGMNTEAFF.

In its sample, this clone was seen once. In DNA form, the CDR3 reads TGTGCCAGCAGCCCACAGGGGGGTTTAGGTGGAAACACCATATATTTT. Translated, it gives CASSPQGGLGGNTIYF. The chain has TRBV7-2 and TRBJ1-3; TRBD1 aligns across 8 bases. Germline CDR1 and CDR2: SGHTA and FQGNSA. CDR3 length equals 16 residues. V trimming: 5 bases; J trimming: 3 bases; junction bases outside the gene matches: 9.

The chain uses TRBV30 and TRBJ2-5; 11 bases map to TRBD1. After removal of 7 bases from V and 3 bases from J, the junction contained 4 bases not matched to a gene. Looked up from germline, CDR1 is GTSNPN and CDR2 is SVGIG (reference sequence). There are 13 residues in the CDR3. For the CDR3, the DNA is TGTGCCTCAGGGGGACAGGGGGAAGAGACCCAGTACTTC. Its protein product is CASGGQGEETQYF.

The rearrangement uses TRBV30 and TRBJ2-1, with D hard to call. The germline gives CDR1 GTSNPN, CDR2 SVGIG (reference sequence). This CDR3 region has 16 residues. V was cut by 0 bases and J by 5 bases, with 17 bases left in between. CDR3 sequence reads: CAWSVKLASLHNEQFF. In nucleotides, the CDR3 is TGTGCCTGGAGTGTAAAGTTAGCTAGTCTCCACAATGAGCAGTTCTTC.

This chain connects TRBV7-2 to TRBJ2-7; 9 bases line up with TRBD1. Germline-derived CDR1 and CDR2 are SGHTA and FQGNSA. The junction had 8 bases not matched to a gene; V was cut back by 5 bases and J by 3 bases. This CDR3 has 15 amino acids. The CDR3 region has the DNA TGTGCCAGCAGCCCCCGGACAGGGGAGATCTACGAGCAGTACTTC. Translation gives CASSPRTGEIYEQYF.

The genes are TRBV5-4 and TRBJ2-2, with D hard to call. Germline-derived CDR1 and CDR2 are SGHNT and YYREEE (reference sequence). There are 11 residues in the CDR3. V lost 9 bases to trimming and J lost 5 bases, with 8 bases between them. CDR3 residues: CATYRTGELFF. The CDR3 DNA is TGTGCCACATACAGAACCGGGGAGCTGTTTTTT.

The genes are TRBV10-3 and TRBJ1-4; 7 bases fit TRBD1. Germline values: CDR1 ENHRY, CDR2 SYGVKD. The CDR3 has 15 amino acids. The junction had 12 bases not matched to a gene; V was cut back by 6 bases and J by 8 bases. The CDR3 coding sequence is TGTGCCATCAGAGGAACAGACAGGGAGGAGGAAAAACTGTTTTTT. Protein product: CAIRGTDREEEKLFF.

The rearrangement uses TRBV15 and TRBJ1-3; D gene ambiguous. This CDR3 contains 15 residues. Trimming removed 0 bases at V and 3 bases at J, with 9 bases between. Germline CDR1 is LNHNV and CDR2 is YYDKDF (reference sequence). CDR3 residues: CATSRDFGDGNTIYF. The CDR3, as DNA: TGTGCCACCAGCAGAGATTTCGGGGATGGAAACACCATATATTTT.

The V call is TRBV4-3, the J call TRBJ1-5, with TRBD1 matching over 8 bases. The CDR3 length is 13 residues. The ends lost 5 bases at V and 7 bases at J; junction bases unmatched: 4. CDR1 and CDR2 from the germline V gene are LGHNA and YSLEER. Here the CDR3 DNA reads TGCGCCAGCAGCTGGGACAGGTCGCAGCCCCAGCATTTT. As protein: CASSWDRSQPQHF.

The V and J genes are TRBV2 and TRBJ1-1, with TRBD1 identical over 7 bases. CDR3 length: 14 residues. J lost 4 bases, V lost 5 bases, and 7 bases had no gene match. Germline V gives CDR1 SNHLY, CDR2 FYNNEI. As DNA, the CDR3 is TGTGCCAGCAGTCGACAGGGCCAGGGCACTGAAGCTTTCTTT. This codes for CASSRQGQGTEAFF.

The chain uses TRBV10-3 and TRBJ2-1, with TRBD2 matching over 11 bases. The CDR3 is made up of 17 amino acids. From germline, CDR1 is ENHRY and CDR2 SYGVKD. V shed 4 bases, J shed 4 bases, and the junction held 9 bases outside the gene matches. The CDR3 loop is CAISVPAGTSGYNEQFF. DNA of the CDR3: TGTGCCATCAGTGTGCCCGCCGGGACTAGCGGATACAATGAGCAGTTCTTC.

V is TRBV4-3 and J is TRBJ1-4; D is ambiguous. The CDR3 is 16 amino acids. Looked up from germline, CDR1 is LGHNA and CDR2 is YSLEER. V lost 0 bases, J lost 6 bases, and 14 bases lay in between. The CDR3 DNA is TGCGCCAGCAGCCAAGATTATGGAGTAGACCATGAAAAACTGTTTTTT. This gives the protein CASSQDYGVDHEKLFF.

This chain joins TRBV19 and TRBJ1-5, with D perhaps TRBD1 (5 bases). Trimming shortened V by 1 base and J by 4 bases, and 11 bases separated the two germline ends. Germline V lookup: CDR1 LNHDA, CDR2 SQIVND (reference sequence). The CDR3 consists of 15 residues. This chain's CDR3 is CASSIGTGTNQPQHF. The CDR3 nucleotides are TGTGCCAGTAGTATAGGTACAGGTACGAATCAGCCCCAGCATTTT.

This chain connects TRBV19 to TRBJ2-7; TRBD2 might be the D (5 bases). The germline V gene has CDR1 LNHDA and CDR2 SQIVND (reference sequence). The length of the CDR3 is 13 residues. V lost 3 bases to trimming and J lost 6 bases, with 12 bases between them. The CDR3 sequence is CASSISRTGEQYF. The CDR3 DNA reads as TGTGCCAGTAGTATCTCCCGGACTGGCGAGCAGTACTTC.

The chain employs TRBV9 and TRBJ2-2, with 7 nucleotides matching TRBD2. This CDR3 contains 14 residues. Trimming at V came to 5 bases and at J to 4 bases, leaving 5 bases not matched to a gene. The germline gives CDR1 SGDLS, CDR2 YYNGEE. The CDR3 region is CASSSGLPTGELFF. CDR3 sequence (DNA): TGTGCCAGCAGTAGCGGGCTCCCCACCGGGGAGCTGTTTTTT.

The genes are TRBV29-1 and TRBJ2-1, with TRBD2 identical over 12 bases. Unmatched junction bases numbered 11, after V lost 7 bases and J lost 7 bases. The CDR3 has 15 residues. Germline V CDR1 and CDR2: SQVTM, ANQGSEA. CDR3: CSETSGLAGSNEQFF. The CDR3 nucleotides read TGCAGCGAGACCTCTGGACTAGCGGGATCAAATGAGCAGTTCTTC.

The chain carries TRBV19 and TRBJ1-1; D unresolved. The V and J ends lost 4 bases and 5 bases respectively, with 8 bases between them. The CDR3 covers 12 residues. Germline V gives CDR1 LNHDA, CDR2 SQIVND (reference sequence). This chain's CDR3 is CASSRRGTEAFF. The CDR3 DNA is TGTGCCAGTAGTAGGCGAGGGACTGAAGCTTTCTTT.

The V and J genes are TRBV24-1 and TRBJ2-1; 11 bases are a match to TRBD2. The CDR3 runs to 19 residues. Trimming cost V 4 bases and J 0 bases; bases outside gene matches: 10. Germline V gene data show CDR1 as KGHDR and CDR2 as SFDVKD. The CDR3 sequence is CATSDFATSGKSSYNEQFF. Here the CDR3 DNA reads TGTGCCACCAGTGACTTCGCGACTAGCGGGAAAAGCTCCTACAATGAGCAGTTCTTC.

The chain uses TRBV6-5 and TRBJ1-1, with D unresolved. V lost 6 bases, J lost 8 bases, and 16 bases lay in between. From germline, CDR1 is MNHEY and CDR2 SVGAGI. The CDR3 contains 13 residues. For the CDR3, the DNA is TGTGCCAGCAGAGATCGAAGAGACATAGAAGCTTTCTTT. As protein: CASRDRRDIEAFF.

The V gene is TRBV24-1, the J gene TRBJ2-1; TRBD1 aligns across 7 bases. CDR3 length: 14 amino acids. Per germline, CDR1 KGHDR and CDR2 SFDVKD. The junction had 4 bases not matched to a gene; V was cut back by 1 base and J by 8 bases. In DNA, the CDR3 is TGTGCCACCAGTGATTTTGGTACAGGGGATGAGCAGTTCTTC. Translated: CATSDFGTGDEQFF.

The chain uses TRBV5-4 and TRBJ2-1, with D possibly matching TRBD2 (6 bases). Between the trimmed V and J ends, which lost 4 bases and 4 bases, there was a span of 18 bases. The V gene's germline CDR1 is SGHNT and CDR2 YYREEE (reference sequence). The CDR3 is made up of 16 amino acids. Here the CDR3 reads CASSDLTGGYYNEQFF. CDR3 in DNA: TGTGCCAGCAGCGATCTTACCGGGGGTTATTACAATGAGCAGTTCTTC.